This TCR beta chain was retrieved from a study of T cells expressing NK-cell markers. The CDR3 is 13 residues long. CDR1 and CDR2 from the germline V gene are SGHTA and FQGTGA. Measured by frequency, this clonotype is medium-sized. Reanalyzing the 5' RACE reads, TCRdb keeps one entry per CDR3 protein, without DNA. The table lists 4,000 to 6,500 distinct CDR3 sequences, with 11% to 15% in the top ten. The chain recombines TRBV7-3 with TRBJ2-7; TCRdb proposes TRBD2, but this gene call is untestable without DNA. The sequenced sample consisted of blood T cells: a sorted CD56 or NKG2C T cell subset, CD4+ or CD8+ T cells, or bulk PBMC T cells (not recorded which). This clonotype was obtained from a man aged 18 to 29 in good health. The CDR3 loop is CASSSLAGDEQYF. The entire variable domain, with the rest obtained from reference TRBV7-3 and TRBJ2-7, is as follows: GAGVSQTPSNKVTEKGKYVELRCDPISGHTALYWYRQSLGQGPEFLIYFQGTGAADDSGLPNDRFFAVRPEGSVSTLKIQRTERGDSAVYLCASSSLAGDEQYFGPGTRLTVT.